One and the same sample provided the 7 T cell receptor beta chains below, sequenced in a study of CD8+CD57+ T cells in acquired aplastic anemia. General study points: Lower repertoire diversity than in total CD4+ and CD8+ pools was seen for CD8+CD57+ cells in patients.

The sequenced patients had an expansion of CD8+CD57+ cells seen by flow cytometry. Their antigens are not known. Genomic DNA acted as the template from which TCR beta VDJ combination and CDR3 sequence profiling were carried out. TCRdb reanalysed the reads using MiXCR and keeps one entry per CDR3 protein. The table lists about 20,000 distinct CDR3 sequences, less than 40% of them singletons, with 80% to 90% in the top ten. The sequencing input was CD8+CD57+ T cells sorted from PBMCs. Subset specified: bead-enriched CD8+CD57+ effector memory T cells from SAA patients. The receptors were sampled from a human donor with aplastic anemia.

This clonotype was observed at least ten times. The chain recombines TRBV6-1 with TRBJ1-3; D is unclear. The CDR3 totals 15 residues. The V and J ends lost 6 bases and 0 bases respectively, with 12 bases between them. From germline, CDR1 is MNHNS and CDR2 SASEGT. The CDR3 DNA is TGTGCCAGCAGGACACGGAGTATCTCTGGAAACACCATATATTTT. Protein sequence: CASRTRSISGNTIYF.

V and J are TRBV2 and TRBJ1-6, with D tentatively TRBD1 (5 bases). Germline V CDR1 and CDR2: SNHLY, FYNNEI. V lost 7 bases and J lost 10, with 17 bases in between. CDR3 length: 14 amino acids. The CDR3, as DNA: TGTGCCAGCACCGCCCGGGGACTGAGCTCACCCCTCCACTTT. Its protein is CASTARGLSSPLHF.

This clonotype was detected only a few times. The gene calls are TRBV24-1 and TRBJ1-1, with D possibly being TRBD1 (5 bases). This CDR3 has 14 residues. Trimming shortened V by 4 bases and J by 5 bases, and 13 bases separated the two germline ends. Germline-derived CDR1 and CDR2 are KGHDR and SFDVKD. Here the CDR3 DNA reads TGTGCCACCAGTGAGTCAGGGCCAGGGACTGAAGCTTTCTTT. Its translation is CATSESGPGTEAFF.

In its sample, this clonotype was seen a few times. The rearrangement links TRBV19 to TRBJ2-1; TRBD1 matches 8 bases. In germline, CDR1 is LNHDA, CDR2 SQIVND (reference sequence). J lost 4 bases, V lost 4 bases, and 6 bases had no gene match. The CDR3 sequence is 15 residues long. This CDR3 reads CASSTPRTGYNEQFF. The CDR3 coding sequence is TGTGCCAGTAGTACCCCCCGGACAGGGTACAATGAGCAGTTCTTC.

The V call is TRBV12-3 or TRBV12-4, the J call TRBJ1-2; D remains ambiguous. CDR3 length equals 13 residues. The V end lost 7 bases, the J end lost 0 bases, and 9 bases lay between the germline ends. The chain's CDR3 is CASTPPTNYGYTF. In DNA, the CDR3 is TGTGCCAGCACCCCTCCCACTAACTATGGCTACACCTTC.

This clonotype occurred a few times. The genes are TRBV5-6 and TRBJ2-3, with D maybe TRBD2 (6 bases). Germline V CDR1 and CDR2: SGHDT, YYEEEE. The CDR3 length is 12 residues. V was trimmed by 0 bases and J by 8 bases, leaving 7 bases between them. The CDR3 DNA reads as TGTGCCAGCAGCTTGGGGGGAGGTACGCAGTATTTT. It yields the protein CASSLGGGTQYF.

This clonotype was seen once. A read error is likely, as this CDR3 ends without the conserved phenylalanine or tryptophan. CDR3 in amino acids: CASRASASGGPRQETQYS. The CDR3 coding sequence is TGTGCCAGCCGTGCATCGGCTAGCGGGGGGCCCCGACAAGAGACCCAGTACTCC. V is TRBV2 and J is TRBJ2-5, with 11 bases aligning to TRBD2. Unmatched junction bases numbered 16, after V lost 8 bases and J lost 2 bases. This CDR3 has 18 residues. CDR1 SNHLY and CDR2 FYNNEI come from the germline V gene.